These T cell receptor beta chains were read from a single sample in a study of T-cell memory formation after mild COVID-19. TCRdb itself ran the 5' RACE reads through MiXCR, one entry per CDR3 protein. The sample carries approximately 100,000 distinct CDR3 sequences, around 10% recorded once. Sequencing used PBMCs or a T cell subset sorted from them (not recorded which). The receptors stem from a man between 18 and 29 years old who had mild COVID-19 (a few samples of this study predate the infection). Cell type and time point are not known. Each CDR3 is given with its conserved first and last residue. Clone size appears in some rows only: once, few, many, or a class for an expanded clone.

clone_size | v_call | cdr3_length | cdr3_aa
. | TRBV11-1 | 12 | CASSLEGGEQYF
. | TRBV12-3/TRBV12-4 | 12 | CASRGGIDEQFF
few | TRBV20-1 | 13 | CSARDIENTEAFF
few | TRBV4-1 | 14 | CASSQGGGVPPLHF
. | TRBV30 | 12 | CAWSVSLYEQYF
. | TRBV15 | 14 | CATSRDAREETQYF
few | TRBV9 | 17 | CASSVGAGGPIGETQYF
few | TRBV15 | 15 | CATSSSGIWTDTQYF
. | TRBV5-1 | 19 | CASSLGVLAGGLLSYEQYF
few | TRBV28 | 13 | CASSLRGWKGYTF
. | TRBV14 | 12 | CARQEPEETQYF
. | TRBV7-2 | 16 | CASSPRPGQGAYEQYF
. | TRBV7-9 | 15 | CASSEASENTGELFF
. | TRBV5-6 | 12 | CASSFRGPEAFF
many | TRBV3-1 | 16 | CASSQDLRGGHNEQFF
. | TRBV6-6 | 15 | CASSYIAGGSDTQYF